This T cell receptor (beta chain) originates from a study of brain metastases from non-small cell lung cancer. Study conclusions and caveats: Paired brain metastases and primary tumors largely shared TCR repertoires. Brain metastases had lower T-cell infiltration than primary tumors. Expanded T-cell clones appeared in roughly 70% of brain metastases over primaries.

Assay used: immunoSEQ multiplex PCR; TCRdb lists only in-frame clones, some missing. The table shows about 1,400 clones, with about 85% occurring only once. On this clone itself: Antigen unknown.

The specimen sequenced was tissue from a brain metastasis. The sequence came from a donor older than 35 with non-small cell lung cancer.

The CDR3 region has the DNA TGTGCCAGCAGCTCTGGACAGAGAGAGACCCAGTACTTC. Translating gives CASSSGQRETQYF. The V call is TRBV11-3, the J call TRBJ2-5; possibly TRBD1 for D (6 bases). Germline V gene lookup returns CDR1 SGHNT and CDR2 YENEEA. The length of the CDR3 is 13 residues. V lost 4 bases and J lost 4, with 10 bases in between.